The rows below give T cell receptor beta chains drawn from one sample of a study of shared clonotypes between healthy human individuals. The protocol was immunoSEQ multiplex PCR, while the TCRdb copy is restricted to in-frame clones and leaves out a portion. The sample holds 550,000 to 800,000 clones, roughly 70% seen once. The sample comprised memory CD4+ T cells sorted from blood. These TCRs come from a woman aged 30 to 39 in good health. Each CDR3 is given with its conserved first and last residue. D genes are given only for firm matches. Not all rows give a size; the values are once, few, many and, for expanded clones, a class.

v_call	clone_size	d_call	cdr3_aa
TRBV28	-	-	CASTPGAQLSYEQYF
TRBV7-8	many	TRBD2	CASSPSGGSGRWSYEQYF
TRBV5-6	-	-	CASSLGTDNYGYTF
TRBV27	-	TRBD2	CASSLLAGGGNTGELFF
TRBV6-1	-	-	CASSDIEGRITNEQFF
TRBV29-1	once	-	CSVWQGEGNHEQYF
TRBV28	once	-	CASSPVNPSYEQYF
TRBV2	-	TRBD2	CASSTGTSGSSEQFF
TRBV6-6	-	-	CASSSRSWTYNEQFF
TRBV5-4	-	-	CASSRGPMATQPYEQYF
TRBV6-6	-	-	CASRDNNQPQHF
TRBV18	-	-	CASSPHREAGEQYF
TRBV5-1	few	-	CASSPGDGDQPQHF
TRBV5-4	-	-	CASSLSALHEQYF
TRBV10-2	-	-	CASSPVRSYEQYF
TRBV29-1	-	-	CSATGRATTEAFF